This is a list of T cell receptor beta chains from one sample in a study of blood T cell repertoires in COVID-19. Measured with immunoSEQ multiplex PCR; TCRdb has only the in-frame clones, and not every one. The repertoire holds approximately 250,000 clones, with roughly 88% as singletons. Sequencing was performed on peripheral blood. The receptors come from a man aged 25 to 45 who had recovered from COVID-19. The CDR3 runs from the conserved cysteine through the conserved F or W. The order of the fields is clone size, J gene, V gene, D gene, CDR3 protein, CDR3 DNA. D genes are given only for firm matches. The listing skips clone size in some rows; elsewhere it reads once, few, many or a size class.

size: .; J: TRBJ1-1; V: TRBV4-3; D: .; CDR3: CASSLTGNTEAFF; DNA: TGCGCCAGCAGCCTTACGGGAAACACTGAAGCTTTCTTT
size: .; J: TRBJ2-3; V: TRBV19; D: TRBD1; CDR3: CASSSDRGRTDTQYF; DNA: TGTGCCAGTAGTAGCGACAGGGGTCGCACAGATACGCAGTATTTT
size: .; J: TRBJ1-5; V: TRBV18; D: .; CDR3: CASSPGRQPQHF; DNA: TGTGCCAGCTCGCCAGGGCGTCAGCCCCAGCATTTT
size: few; J: TRBJ2-1; V: TRBV7-2; D: .; CDR3: CASSLPSGEQFF; DNA: TGTGCCAGCAGCTTACCGTCCGGTGAGCAGTTCTTC
size: .; J: TRBJ2-7; V: TRBV7-2; D: TRBD2; CDR3: CASNGAGGWYEQYF; DNA: TGTGCCAGCAACGGAGCGGGGGGGTGGTACGAGCAGTACTTC
size: .; J: TRBJ2-2; V: TRBV4-2; D: .; CDR3: CASSPRERDTGELFF; DNA: TGTGCCAGCAGCCCCCGGGAACGGGACACCGGGGAGCTGTTTTTT
size: .; J: TRBJ2-5; V: TRBV4-1; D: .; CDR3: CASRRGTGDFNFQETQYF; DNA: TGCGCCAGCAGGCGGGGGACAGGAGATTTCAACTTTCAAGAGACCCAGTACTTC
size: .; J: TRBJ1-2; V: TRBV11-2; D: .; CDR3: CASSFGGDGYTF; DNA: TGTGCCAGCAGCTTCGGCGGGGATGGCTACACCTTC
size: .; J: TRBJ1-3; V: TRBV5-5; D: TRBD1; CDR3: CASKQGASGNTIYF; DNA: TGTGCCAGCAAACAGGGGGCATCTGGAAACACCATATATTTT
size: .; J: TRBJ1-2; V: TRBV12-3/TRBV12-4; D: .; CDR3: CASSTRGGYTF; DNA: TGTGCCAGCAGCACCAGGGGAGGCTACACCTTC
size: .; J: TRBJ1-1; V: TRBV5-1; D: TRBD1; CDR3: CASSLVQGATEAFF; DNA: TGCGCCAGCAGCTTGGTTCAGGGGGCCACTGAAGCTTTCTTT
size: .; J: TRBJ1-2; V: TRBV5-1; D: .; CDR3: CASSSQGGGYTF; DNA: TGCGCCAGCAGCTCTCAGGGCGGTGGCTACACCTTC
size: .; J: TRBJ2-3; V: TRBV5-4; D: TRBD2; CDR3: CASSPGLAGGYTQYF; DNA: TGTGCCAGCAGCCCAGGACTAGCGGGGGGGTATACGCAGTATTTT
size: .; J: TRBJ1-2; V: TRBV4-3; D: .; CDR3: CASSQAVGGYTF; DNA: TGCGCCAGCAGCCAGGCGGTCGGTGGCTACACCTTC
size: few; J: TRBJ2-6; V: TRBV5-1; D: .; CDR3: CASSRDFQRSSGANVLTF; DNA: TGCGCCAGCAGCCGGGACTTCCAAAGATCCTCTGGGGCCAACGTCCTGACTTTC
size: .; J: TRBJ1-5; V: TRBV19; D: .; CDR3: CASSIPPQGGQPQHF; DNA: TGTGCCAGTAGTATCCCCCCGCAGGGTGGGCAGCCCCAGCATTTT
size: .; J: TRBJ2-3; V: TRBV5-6; D: .; CDR3: CASSPAVFTDTQYF; DNA: TGTGCCAGCAGCCCTGCGGTTTTCACAGATACGCAGTATTTT
size: .; J: TRBJ1-2; V: TRBV11-2; D: TRBD1; CDR3: CASSLSTGAYGYTF; DNA: TGTGCCAGCAGCTTATCGACAGGGGCGTATGGCTACACCTTC
size: .; J: TRBJ1-2; V: TRBV6-6; D: .; CDR3: CASSRSPFFSYTF; DNA: TGTGCCAGCAGTCGATCCCCTTTTTTTAGCTACACCTTC
size: .; J: TRBJ1-4; V: TRBV29-1; D: .; CDR3: CSVGASVATNEKLFF; DNA: TGCAGCGTTGGAGCGTCAGTTGCAACTAATGAAAAACTGTTTTTT
size: once; J: TRBJ1-1; V: TRBV25-1; D: .; CDR3: CASSEDTKNTEAFF; DNA: TGTGCCAGCAGTGAGGACACAAAAAACACTGAAGCTTTCTTT
size: .; J: TRBJ1-2; V: TRBV3-1/TRBV3-2; D: .; CDR3: CASSQVSGREGYTF; DNA: TGTGCCAGCAGCCAAGTATCAGGACGGGAGGGCTACACCTTC
size: .; J: TRBJ2-1; V: TRBV27; D: TRBD2; CDR3: CASLGRGEASEQFF; DNA: TGTGCCAGCCTGGGGCGGGGGGAGGCCAGTGAGCAGTTCTTC
size: once; J: TRBJ1-1; V: TRBV5-1; D: .; CDR3: CASYTTPQNTEAFF; DNA: TGCGCCAGCTATACTACTCCACAGAACACTGAAGCTTTCTTT
size: .; J: TRBJ1-2; V: TRBV5-1; D: .; CDR3: CASSLARGVNYGYTF; DNA: TGCGCCAGCAGCTTGGCCCGGGGTGTTAACTATGGCTACACCTTC
size: .; J: TRBJ1-1; V: TRBV19; D: .; CDR3: CASSIRPAIMNTEAFF; DNA: TGTGCCAGTAGTATACGTCCAGCGATCATGAACACTGAAGCTTTCTTT
size: .; J: TRBJ1-2; V: TRBV28; D: .; CDR3: CASSPRGAESPYGYTF; DNA: TGTGCCAGCAGTCCACGGGGGGCTGAAAGTCCCTATGGCTACACCTTC
size: .; J: TRBJ1-4; V: TRBV3-1/TRBV3-2; D: TRBD1; CDR3: CASSQVTGLEKLFF; DNA: TGTGCCAGCAGCCAAGTGACAGGGCTTGAAAAACTGTTTTTT
size: .; J: TRBJ2-3; V: TRBV27; D: .; CDR3: CASRSSTDTQYF; DNA: TGTGCCAGCAGGTCTAGCACAGATACGCAGTATTTT
size: .; J: TRBJ2-6; V: TRBV3-1/TRBV3-2; D: TRBD2; CDR3: CASSQGHAGGTGANVLTF; DNA: TGTGCCAGCAGCCAAGGTCACGCGGGGGGGACTGGGGCCAACGTCCTGACTTTC
size: .; J: TRBJ2-5; V: TRBV30; D: TRBD1; CDR3: CAWCRTGLETQYF; DNA: TGTGCCTGGTGCAGGACAGGGCTGGAGACCCAGTACTTC
size: .; J: TRBJ2-2; V: TRBV6-4; D: .; CDR3: CASRGVPEETGELFF; DNA: TGTGCCAGCAGAGGGGTCCCCGAGGAAACCGGGGAGCTGTTTTTT
size: .; J: TRBJ2-5; V: TRBV20-1; D: .; CDR3: CSASLGQGETQYF; DNA: TGCAGTGCTAGTCTTGGCCAGGGCGAGACCCAGTACTTC
size: .; J: TRBJ1-6; V: TRBV15; D: .; CDR3: CATSRGGDSPLHF; DNA: TGTGCCACCAGCAGAGGAGGCGATTCACCCCTCCACTTT
size: .; J: TRBJ1-2; V: TRBV29-1; D: .; CDR3: CSVEDLWSSRDGYTF; DNA: TGCAGCGTTGAAGATCTTTGGAGTAGTCGTGATGGCTACACCTTC
size: once; J: TRBJ2-2; V: TRBV10-2; D: TRBD2; CDR3: CASIRLAGLTDTGELFF; DNA: TGCGCCAGCATTCGACTAGCGGGACTTACCGACACCGGGGAGCTGTTTTTT
size: .; J: TRBJ2-7; V: TRBV27; D: TRBD2; CDR3: CASSLMPGLAVHEQYF; DNA: TGTGCCAGCAGTCTGATGCCGGGACTAGCCGTCCACGAGCAGTACTTC
size: .; J: TRBJ2-3; V: TRBV7-9; D: .; CDR3: CASSLGPGRADTQYF; DNA: TGTGCCAGCAGCTTAGGGCCTGGCCGGGCAGATACGCAGTATTTT
size: .; J: TRBJ1-6; V: TRBV5-6; D: .; CDR3: CASSAYNPGNSPLHF; DNA: TGTGCCAGCAGCGCCTACAACCCGGGGAATTCACCCCTCCACTTT
size: .; J: TRBJ1-1; V: TRBV9; D: .; CDR3: CASSVAGGDTEAFF; DNA: TGTGCCAGCAGCGTAGCTGGGGGGGACACTGAAGCTTTCTTT
size: .; J: TRBJ1-1; V: TRBV2; D: TRBD1; CDR3: CASNPRQGATEAFF; DNA: TGTGCCAGCAATCCTAGACAGGGGGCAACTGAAGCTTTCTTT
size: .; J: TRBJ2-2; V: TRBV3-1/TRBV3-2; D: .; CDR3: CASSQFESGELFF; DNA: TGTGCCAGCAGCCAATTTGAGTCCGGGGAGCTGTTTTTT
size: .; J: TRBJ2-4; V: TRBV5-4; D: TRBD2; CDR3: CASSPGGRAKNIQYF; DNA: TGTGCCAGCAGCCCGGGGGGAAGGGCCAAAAACATTCAGTACTTC
size: .; J: TRBJ1-5; V: TRBV19; D: .; CDR3: CASRYQGMGNQPQHF; DNA: TGTGCCAGTAGGTATCAGGGGATGGGCAATCAGCCCCAGCATTTT